This T cell receptor (beta chain) was captured in a study of control samples from healthy donors and cancer patients. The germline V gene has CDR1 SEHNR and CDR2 FQNEAQ (reference sequence). V shed 3 bases and J shed 7 bases, with 13 bases lying between them. The CDR3 has 14 residues. The table lists this clone with a count of one. Produced via immunoSEQ multiplex PCR; TCRdb's table is partial and in-frame only. Of approximately 9,800 clones listed, approximately 91% are singletons. This chain joins TRBV7-9 and TRBJ1-3; the D is unclear. The clonotype was recovered from a man aged 60-69 years with colorectal cancer. The sequenced material came from PBMCs. CDR3 protein: CASSLVGSGNTIYF. CDR3 bases: TGTGCCAGCAGCTTGGTGGGGTCGGGGAACACCATATATTTT.